This TCR beta chain was sequenced for a study of blood T cells in healthy people across ages. The second PCR ran roughly 7 to 12 cycles with a sample-barcoded 5' primer and J-beta primers. All cDNA molecules were each tagged by a template-switch adaptor with 12 random nucleotides. TCRdb redid the calling of the 5' RACE reads with MiXCR, one entry per CDR3 protein. In the table there are around 1,000,000 distinct CDR3 sequences, roughly 24% of which are singletons. Trimming pared 1 base from V and 0 bases from J, leaving 10 bases between. The CDR3 loop spans 15 amino acids. CDR1 is SGHDT and CDR2 is YYEEEE in the germline V gene. This same sample was also taken into another study, of T cells of mothers and their children.

Sequencing input: blood. The V and J genes are TRBV5-6 and TRBJ1-2; no clear D gene. This TCR was recovered from a girl aged 2 to 10 in good health. CDR3 coding DNA: TGTGCCAGCAGCTTGTATCCGGGTACTAACTATGGCTACACCTTC. Translation: CASSLYPGTNYGYTF.